Sequencing of this T cell receptor beta chain was carried out in a study of blood T cells in healthy people across ages. For the study at large: With template switching, about one barcoded beta molecule was captured per two T cells.

CDR3 size: 20 residues. The V segment lost 7 bases and the J segment 1 base; nucleotides outside the gene matches: 21. The germline V gene has CDR1 SGHAT and CDR2 FQNNGV. A second roughly 6 to 12 cycle PCR used barcoded and J-beta primers. Via MiXCR, TCRdb re-called the 5' RACE reads, giving one row per CDR3 protein. In the table there are around 1,000,000 distinct CDR3 sequences, 20% to 25% of which are singletons. The sample was also linked to a second study, of T cells of mothers and their children.

Material for sequencing was blood. The gene calls are TRBV11-2 and TRBJ2-2, with 7 bases that match TRBD2. This sequence originates from a girl between 2 and 10 years old in good health. CDR3 DNA: TGTGCCAGCACCCCAATTACCAAGCCCGGGACTATCAAGAACACCGGGGAGCTGTTTTTT. Translated: CASTPITKPGTIKNTGELFF.